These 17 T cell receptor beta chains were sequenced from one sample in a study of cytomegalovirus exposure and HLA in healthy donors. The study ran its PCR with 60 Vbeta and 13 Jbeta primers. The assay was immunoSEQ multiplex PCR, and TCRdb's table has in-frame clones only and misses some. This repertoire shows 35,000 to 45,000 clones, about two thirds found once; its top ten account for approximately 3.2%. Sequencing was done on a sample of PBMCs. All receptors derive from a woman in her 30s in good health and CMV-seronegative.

Written as DNA, the CDR3 is TGTGCCAGCAGTTTAGGGGGGGCTCCGGTCAATGAGCAGTTCTTC. This translates into CASSLGGAPVNEQFF. This chain uses TRBV27 with TRBJ2-1; TRBD2 is a possible D gene (7 bases). The CDR3 consists of 15 residues. Trimming shortened V by 2 bases and J by 6 bases, and 14 bases separated the two germline ends. Germline V gene lookup returns CDR1 MNHEY and CDR2 SMNVEV (reference sequence).

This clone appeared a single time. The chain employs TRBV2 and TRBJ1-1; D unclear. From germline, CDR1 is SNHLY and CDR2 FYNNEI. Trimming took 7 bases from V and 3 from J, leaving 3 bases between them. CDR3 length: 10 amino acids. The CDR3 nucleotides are TGTGCCAGCACTTACACTGAAGCTTTCTTT. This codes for CASTYTEAFF.

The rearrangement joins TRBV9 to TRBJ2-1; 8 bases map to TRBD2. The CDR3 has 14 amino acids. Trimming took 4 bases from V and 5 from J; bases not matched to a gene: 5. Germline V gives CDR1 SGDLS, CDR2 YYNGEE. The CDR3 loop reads CASSSGTSHNEQFF. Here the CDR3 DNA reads TGTGCCAGCAGCAGCGGGACTAGTCACAATGAGCAGTTCTTC.

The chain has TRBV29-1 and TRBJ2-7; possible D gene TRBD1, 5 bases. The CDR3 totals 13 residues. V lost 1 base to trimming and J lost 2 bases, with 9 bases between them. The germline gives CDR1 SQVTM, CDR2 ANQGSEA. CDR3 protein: CSVEADKTYEQYF. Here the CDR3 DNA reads TGCAGCGTTGAAGCGGACAAGACCTACGAGCAGTACTTC.

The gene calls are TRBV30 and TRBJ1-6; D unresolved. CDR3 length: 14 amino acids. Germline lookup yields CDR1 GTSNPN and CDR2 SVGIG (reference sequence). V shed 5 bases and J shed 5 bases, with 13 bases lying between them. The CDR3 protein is CAWGGPGDNSPLHF. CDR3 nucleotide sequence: TGTGCCTGGGGCGGGCCCGGGGATAATTCACCCCTCCACTTT.

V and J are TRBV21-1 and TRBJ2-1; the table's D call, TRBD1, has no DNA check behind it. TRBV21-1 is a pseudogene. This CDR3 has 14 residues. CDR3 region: CASTHRDRGNEQFF. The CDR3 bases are TGTGCCAGCACCCACCGGGACAGGGGGAACGAGCAGTTCTTC.

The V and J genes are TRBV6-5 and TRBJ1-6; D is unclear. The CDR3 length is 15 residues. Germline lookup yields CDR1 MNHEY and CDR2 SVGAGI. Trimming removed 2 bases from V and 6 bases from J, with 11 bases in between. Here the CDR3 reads CASSYGTPPNSPLHF. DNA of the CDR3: TGTGCCAGCAGTTACGGCACACCGCCTAATTCACCCCTCCACTTT.

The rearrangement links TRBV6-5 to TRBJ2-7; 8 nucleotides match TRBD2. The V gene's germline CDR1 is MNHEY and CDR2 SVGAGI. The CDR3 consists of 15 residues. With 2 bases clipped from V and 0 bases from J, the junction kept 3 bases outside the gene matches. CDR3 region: CASSYGGTSSYEQYF. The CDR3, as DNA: TGTGCCAGCAGTTACGGAGGGACTAGCTCCTACGAGCAGTACTTC.

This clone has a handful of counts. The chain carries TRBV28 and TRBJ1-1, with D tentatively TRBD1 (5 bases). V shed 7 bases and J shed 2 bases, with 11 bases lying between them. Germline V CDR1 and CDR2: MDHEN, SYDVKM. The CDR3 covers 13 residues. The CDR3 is CASTGQANTEAFF. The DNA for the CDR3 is TGTGCCAGCACCGGACAAGCCAACACTGAAGCTTTCTTT.

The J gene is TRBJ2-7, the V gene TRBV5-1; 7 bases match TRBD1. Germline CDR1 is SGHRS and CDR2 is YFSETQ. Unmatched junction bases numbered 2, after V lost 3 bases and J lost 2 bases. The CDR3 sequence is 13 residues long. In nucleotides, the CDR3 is TGCGCCAGCAGCTCGGACAGGCCCTACGAGCAGTACTTC. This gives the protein CASSSDRPYEQYF.

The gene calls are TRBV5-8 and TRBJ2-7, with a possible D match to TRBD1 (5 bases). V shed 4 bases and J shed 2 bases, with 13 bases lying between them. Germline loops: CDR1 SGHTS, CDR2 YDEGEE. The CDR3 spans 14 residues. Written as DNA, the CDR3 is TGTGCCAGCAGCCATTCCCGACAGACCTACGAGCAGTACTTC. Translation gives CASSHSRQTYEQYF.

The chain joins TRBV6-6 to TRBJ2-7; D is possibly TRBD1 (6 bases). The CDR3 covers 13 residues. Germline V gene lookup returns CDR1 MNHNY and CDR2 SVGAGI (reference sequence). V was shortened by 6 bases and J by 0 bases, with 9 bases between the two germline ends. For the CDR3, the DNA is TGTGCCAGCAGACCGGACAGCTCCTACGAGCAGTACTTC. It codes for CASRPDSSYEQYF.

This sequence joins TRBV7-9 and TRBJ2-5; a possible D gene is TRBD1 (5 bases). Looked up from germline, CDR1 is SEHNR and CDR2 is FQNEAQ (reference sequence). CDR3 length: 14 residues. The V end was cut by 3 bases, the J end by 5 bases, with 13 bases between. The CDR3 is CASSLGRAKETQYF. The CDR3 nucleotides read TGTGCCAGCAGCTTGGGCAGGGCGAAGGAGACCCAGTACTTC.

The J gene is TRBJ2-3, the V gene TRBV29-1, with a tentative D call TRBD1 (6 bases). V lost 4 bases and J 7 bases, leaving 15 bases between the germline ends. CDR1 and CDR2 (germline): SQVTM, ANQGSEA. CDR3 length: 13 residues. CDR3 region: CSVADSTTYTQYF. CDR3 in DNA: TGCAGCGTTGCGGACAGTACAACTTATACGCAGTATTTT.

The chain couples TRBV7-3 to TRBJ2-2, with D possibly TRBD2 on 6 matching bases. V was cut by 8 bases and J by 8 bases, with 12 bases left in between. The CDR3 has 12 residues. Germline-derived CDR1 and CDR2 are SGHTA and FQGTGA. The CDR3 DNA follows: TGTGCCAGCCGGGGGATAGGAGGGGAGCTGTTTTTT. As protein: CASRGIGGELFF.

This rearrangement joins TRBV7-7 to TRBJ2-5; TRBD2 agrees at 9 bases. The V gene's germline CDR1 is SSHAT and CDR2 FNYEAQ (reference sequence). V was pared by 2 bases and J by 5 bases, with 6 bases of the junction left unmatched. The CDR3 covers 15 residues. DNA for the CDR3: TGTGCCAGCAGCTTACGGGCGGGGGGGCATGAGACCCAGTACTTC. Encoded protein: CASSLRAGGHETQYF.

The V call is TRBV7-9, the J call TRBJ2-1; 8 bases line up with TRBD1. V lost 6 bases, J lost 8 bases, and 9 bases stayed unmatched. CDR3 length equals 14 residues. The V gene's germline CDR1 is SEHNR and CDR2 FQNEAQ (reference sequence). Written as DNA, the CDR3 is TGTGCCAGCAGTACGACAGGGGTTTTCCATGAGCAGTTCTTC. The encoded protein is CASSTTGVFHEQFF.